This TCR beta chain is drawn from a study of control samples from healthy donors and cancer patients. The CDR3 has 13 residues. The V segment lost 5 bases and the J segment 0 bases; nucleotides outside the gene matches: 1. Germline CDR1 is SQVTM and CDR2 is ANQGSEA. Sequencing was performed with immunoSEQ multiplex PCR; in TCRdb, only in-frame clones are kept and a portion is missing. The sample includes some 100,000 clones, about nine tenths of them seen just once. This chain links TRBV29-1 with TRBJ1-3, with 7 bases that match TRBD1. This TCR derives from a human donor in good health. The donor label of this sample is uncertain. Sequenced material: blood. CDR3: CSVRDSSGNTIYF. DNA of the CDR3: TGCAGCGTTAGGGACAGCTCTGGAAACACCATATATTTT. Full variable domain (remainder filled in from reference TRBV29-1 and TRBJ1-3): SAVISQKPSRDICQRGTSLTIQCQVDSQVTMMFWYRQQPGQSLTLIATANQGSEATYESGFVIDKFPISRPNLTFSTLTVSNMSPEDSSIYLCSVRDSSGNTIYFGEGSWLTVV.